This is a list of T cell receptor beta chains from one sample in a study of identical twins. TCRdb used MiXCR to reprocess the 5' RACE reads, holding one entry per CDR3 protein. Of some 900,000 distinct CDR3 sequences in the sample, approximately 13% were seen once. The data also belong to a second study, concerning yellow fever vaccine responses in identical twins.

Sequenced sample: PBMCs. These receptor sequences come from a woman under 30 in good health. Each CDR3 is given with its conserved first and last residue. The D gene is left open where the match is weak. Not every row has a clone size; where given, it reads once, few, many or a size class.

few	TRBD2	TRBJ2-2	TRBV6-1	CASMYVGGGSTGELFF	TGTGCCAGCATGTATGTCGGGGGGGGTAGTACCGGGGAGCTGTTTTTT
few	TRBD1	TRBJ1-6	TRBV5-1	CASRDRNNSPLHF	TGCGCCAGCCGGGACAGGAATAATTCACCCCTCCACTTT
few	TRBD1	TRBJ1-6	TRBV6-2/TRBV6-3	CASSYNRDRARSSYNSPLHF	TGTGCCAGCAGTTACAACCGGGACAGGGCTAGGAGCTCCTATAATTCACCCCTCCACTTT
.	TRBD2	TRBJ2-3	TRBV5-1	CASSLASSGPTDTQYF	TGCGCCAGCAGCTTGGCGTCTAGCGGCCCCACAGATACGCAGTATTTT
many	TRBD2	TRBJ2-1	TRBV6-5	CASSTRLAGPYNEQFF	TGTGCCAGCAGTACTAGACTAGCGGGACCCTACAATGAGCAGTTCTTC
few	.	TRBJ2-1	TRBV3-1	CASSQDPRTPSYNEQFF	TGTGCCAGCAGCCAAGATCCCAGGACACCTTCCTACAATGAGCAGTTCTTC
few	.	TRBJ2-1	TRBV5-6	CASRPHRAHNEQFF	TGTGCCAGCAGACCTCACAGGGCCCACAATGAGCAGTTCTTC
many	TRBD1	TRBJ2-3	TRBV24-1	CATSDRGQGMNTQYF	TGTGCCACCAGTGACCGGGGACAGGGGATGAATACGCAGTATTTT
.	.	TRBJ2-3	TRBV3-1	CASSQEAITDTQYF	TGTGCCAGCAGCCAAGAGGCTATCACAGATACGCAGTATTTT
.	.	TRBJ2-1	TRBV3-1	CASSQDLGSNEQFF	TGTGCCAGCAGCCAAGATTTAGGGTCGAATGAGCAGTTCTTC
many	.	TRBJ2-1	TRBV12-3/TRBV12-4	CASSLENLATLYNEQFF	TGTGCCAGCAGTTTGGAGAATCTAGCGACACTCTACAATGAGCAGTTCTTC
many	.	TRBJ2-7	TRBV12-3/TRBV12-4	CASSRGAVTEQYF	TGTGCCAGCAGTCGGGGGGCCGTGACAGAGCAGTACTTC
many	TRBD1	TRBJ1-1	TRBV5-1	CASSPGTGLMNTEAFF	TGCGCCAGCAGCCCCGGGACAGGGCTCATGAACACTGAAGCTTTCTTT
.	.	TRBJ2-7	TRBV28	CASSRREGLVPSYEQYF	TGTGCCAGCAGTCGTCGAGAGGGTCTAGTCCCTTCCTACGAGCAGTACTTC
.	.	TRBJ1-2	TRBV11-2	CASSGQTWGSAYTF	TGTGCCAGCAGCGGACAAACATGGGGGTCGGCCTACACCTTC
few	.	TRBJ1-2	TRBV9	CASSVATRGTIGYTF	TGTGCCAGCAGCGTAGCTACTAGGGGCACTATTGGCTACACCTTC
many	.	TRBJ1-5	TRBV19	CASSIDGGQPQHF	TGTGCCAGTAGTATAGATGGAGGGCAGCCCCAGCATTTT
.	.	TRBJ2-2	TRBV7-9	CASTSPITPTNTGELFF	TGTGCCAGCACCAGCCCCATCACGCCGACGAACACCGGGGAGCTGTTTTTT
many	.	TRBJ1-3	TRBV12-3/TRBV12-4	CASKLSGNTIYF	TGTGCCAGCAAATTATCTGGAAACACCATATATTTT